This TCR beta chain stems from a study of cytotoxic CD8 clonotypes in ibrutinib-treated CLL. The table came from immunoSEQ multiplex PCR; TCRdb's copy has only in-frame clones and leaves some out. The sample includes some 46,000 clones, around 68% of them seen just once. V dropped 2 bases and J dropped 8 bases, with 12 bases sitting between them. Germline V gene lookup returns CDR1 MNHNY and CDR2 SVGAGI (reference sequence). CDR3 length: 14 amino acids. Study-wide points: Whereas clonality rose at ibrutinib response, it declined toward baseline at progression.

A note on this clone: What it recognizes is unknown.

The sequenced sample was PBMCs, obtained after 12 months of ibrutinib treatment. The TCR comes from a human donor with chronic lymphocytic leukemia. The rearrangement uses TRBV6-6 and TRBJ1-4; D is possibly TRBD1 (5 bases). In DNA, the CDR3 is TGTGCCAGCAGTTACGAAGGAAGGGGAGAAAAACTGTTTTTT. It is translated as CASSYEGRGEKLFF.